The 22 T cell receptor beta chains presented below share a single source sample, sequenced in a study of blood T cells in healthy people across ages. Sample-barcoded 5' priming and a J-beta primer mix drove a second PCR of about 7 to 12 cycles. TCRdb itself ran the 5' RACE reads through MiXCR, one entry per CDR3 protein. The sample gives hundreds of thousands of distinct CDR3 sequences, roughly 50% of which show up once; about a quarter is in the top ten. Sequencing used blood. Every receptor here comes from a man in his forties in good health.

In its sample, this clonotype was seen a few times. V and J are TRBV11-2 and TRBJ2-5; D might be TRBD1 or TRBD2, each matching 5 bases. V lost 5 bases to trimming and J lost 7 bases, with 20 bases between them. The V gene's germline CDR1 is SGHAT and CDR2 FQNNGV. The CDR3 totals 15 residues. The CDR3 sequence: CASSLRGNPGGTQYF. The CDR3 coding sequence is TGTGCCAGCAGCCTCCGGGGCAACCCGGGCGGGACCCAGTACTTC.

The CDR3 nucleotides read TGTGCCAGCAGTTATCGGCGACTAGCGGGAGAGAGTGAGCAGTTCTTC. The encoded protein is CASSYRRLAGESEQFF. The chain links TRBV6-5 to TRBJ2-1, with TRBD2 matching over 12 bases. In germline, CDR1 is MNHEY, CDR2 SVGAGI. Unmatched junction bases numbered 9, after V lost 3 bases and J lost 9 bases. This CDR3 is 16 amino acids long.

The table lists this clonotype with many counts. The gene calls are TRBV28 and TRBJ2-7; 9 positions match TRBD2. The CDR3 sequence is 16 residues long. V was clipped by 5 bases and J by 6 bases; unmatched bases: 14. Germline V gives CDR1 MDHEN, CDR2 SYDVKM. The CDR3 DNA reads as TGTGCCAGCAGTCCTCCCATAGCGGGAGAACGTCGCGAGCAGTACTTC. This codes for CASSPPIAGERREQYF. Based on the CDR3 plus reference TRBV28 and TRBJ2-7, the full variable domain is DVKVTQSSRYLVKRTGEKVFLECVQDMDHENMFWYRQDPGLGLRLIYFSYDVKMKEKGDIPEGYSVSREKKERFSLILESASTNQTSMYLCASSPPIAGERREQYFGPGTRLTVT.

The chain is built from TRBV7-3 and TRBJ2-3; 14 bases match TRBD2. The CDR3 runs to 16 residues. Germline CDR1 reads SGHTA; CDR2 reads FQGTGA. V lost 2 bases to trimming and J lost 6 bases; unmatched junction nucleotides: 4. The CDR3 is CASSLQGLAGVDTQYF. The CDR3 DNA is TGTGCCAGCAGCTTACAGGGACTAGCGGGGGTCGATACGCAGTATTTT.

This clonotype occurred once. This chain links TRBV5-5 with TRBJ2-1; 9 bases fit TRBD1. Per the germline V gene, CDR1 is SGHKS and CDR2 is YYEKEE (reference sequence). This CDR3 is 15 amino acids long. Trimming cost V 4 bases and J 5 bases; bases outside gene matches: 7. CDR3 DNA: TGTGCCAGCAGCCGGATGGGACAGGGAGACAATGAGCAGTTCTTC. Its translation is CASSRMGQGDNEQFF.

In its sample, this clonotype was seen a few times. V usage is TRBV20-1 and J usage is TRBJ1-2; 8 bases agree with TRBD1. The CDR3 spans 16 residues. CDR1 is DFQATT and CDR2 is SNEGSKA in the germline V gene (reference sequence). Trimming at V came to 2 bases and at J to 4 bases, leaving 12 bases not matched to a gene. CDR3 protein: CSARTRDRGGSYGYTF. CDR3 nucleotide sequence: TGCAGTGCTAGAACCCGAGACAGGGGTGGTAGCTATGGCTACACCTTC.

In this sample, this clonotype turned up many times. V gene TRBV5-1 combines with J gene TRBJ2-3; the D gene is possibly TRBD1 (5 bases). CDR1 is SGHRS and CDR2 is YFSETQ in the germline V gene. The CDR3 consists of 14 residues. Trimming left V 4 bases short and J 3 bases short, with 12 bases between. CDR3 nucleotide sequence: TGCGCCAGCAGCCTCGGACACCCAACAGATACGCAGTATTTT. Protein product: CASSLGHPTDTQYF.

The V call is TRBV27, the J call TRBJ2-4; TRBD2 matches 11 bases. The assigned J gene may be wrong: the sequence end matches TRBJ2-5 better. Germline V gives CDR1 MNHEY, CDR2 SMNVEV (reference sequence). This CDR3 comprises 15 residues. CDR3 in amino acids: CASSPQGTSGETQYF. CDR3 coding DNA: TGTGCCAGCAGCCCTCAAGGGACTAGCGGAGAGACCCAGTACTTC.

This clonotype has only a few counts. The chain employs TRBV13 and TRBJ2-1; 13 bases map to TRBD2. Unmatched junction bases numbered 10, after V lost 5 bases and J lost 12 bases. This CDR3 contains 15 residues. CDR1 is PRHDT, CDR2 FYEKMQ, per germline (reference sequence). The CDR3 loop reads CASSPGTSGVYGQFF. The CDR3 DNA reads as TGTGCCAGCAGCCCCGGGACTAGCGGGGTTTATGGGCAGTTCTTC.

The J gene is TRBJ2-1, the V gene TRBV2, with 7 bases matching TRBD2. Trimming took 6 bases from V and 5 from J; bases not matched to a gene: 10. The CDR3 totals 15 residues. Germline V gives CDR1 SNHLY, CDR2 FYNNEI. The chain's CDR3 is CASRASASGNNEQFF. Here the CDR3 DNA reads TGTGCCAGCAGAGCCTCGGCTAGCGGAAACAATGAGCAGTTCTTC.

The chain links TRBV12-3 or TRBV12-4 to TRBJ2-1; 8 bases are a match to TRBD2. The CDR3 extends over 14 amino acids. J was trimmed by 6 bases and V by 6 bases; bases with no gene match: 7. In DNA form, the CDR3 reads TGTGCCAGCAGCGAGCGGGGGAGAGGCAATGAGCAGTTCTTC. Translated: CASSERGRGNEQFF.

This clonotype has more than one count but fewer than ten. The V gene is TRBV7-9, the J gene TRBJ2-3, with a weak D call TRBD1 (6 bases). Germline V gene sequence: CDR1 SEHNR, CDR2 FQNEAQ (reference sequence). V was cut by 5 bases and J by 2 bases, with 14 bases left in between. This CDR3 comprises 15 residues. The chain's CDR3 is CASSQTGSYTDTQYF. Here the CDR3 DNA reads TGTGCCAGCAGCCAAACAGGGAGCTACACAGATACGCAGTATTTT.

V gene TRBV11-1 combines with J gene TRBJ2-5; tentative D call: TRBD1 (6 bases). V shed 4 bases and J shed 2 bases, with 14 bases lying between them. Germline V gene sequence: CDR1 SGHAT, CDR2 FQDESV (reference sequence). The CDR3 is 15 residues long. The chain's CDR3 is CASSSRPDSQETQYF. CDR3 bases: TGTGCCAGCAGCTCCCGACCGGACAGTCAAGAGACCCAGTACTTC.

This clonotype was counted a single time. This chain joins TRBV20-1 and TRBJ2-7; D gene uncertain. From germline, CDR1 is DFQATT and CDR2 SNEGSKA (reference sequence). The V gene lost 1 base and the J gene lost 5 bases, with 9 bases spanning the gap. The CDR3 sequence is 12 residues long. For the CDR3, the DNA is TGCAGTGCTAGAGGGACCCAAGACGAGCAGTACTTC. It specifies CSARGTQDEQYF.

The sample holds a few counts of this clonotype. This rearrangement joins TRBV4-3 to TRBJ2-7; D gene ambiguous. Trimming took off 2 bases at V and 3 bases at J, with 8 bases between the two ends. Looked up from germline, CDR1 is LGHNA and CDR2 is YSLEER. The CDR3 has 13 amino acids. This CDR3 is CASSQFIGYEQYF. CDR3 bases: TGCGCCAGCAGCCAATTCATCGGCTACGAGCAGTACTTC.

The CDR3 loop reads CASGILNEQFF. The CDR3 DNA is TGTGCCAGCGGGATCCTCAATGAGCAGTTCTTC. This chain links TRBV2 with TRBJ2-1; D gene uncertain. Between the trimmed V and J ends, which lost 8 bases and 6 bases, there was a span of 8 bases. The CDR3 is 11 residues long. Germline V CDR1 and CDR2: SNHLY, FYNNEI. The full variable domain, rest sourced from reference TRBV2 and TRBJ2-1, is EPEVTQTPSHQVTQMGQEVILRCVPISNHLYFYWYRQILGQKVEFLVSFYNNEISEKSEIFDDQFSVERPDGSNFTLKIRSTKLEDSAMYFCASGILNEQFFGPGTRLTVL.

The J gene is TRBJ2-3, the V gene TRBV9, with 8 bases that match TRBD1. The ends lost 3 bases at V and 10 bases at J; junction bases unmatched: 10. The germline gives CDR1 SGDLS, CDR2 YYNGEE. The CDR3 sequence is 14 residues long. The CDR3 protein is CASSARLDRAAQYF. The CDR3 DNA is TGTGCCAGCAGCGCGCGATTGGACAGGGCTGCGCAGTATTTT.

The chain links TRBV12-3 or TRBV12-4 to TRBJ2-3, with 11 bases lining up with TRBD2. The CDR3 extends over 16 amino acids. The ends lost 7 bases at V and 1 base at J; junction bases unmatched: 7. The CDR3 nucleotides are TGTGCCAGCATTAAGAGACTAGCGGGGCGCACAGATACGCAGTATTTT. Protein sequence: CASIKRLAGRTDTQYF.

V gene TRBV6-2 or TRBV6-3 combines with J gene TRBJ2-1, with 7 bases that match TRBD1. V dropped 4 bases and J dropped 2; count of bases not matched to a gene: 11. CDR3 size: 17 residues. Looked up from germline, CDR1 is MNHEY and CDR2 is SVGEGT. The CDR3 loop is CASSSLGVGTAYNEQFF. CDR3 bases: TGTGCCAGCAGTTCCCTAGGCGTAGGGACAGCCTACAATGAGCAGTTCTTC.

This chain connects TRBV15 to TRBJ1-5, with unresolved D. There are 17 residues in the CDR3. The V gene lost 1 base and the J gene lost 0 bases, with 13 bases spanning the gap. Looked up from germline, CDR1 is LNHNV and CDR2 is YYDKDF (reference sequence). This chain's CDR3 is CATSRGRSVNSNQPQHF. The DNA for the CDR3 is TGTGCCACCAGCAGAGGACGGAGCGTGAATAGCAATCAGCCCCAGCATTTT.

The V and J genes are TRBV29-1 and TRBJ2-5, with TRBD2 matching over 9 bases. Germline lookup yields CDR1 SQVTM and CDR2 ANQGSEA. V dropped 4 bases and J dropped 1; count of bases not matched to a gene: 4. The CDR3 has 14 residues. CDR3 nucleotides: TGCAGCGTTGGTCGAGCGGGGGGCCAAGAGACCCAGTACTTC. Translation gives CSVGRAGGQETQYF.

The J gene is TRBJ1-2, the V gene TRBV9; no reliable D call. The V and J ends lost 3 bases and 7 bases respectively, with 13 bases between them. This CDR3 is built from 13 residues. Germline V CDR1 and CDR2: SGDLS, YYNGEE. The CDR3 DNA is TGTGCCAGCAGCGATAAACTTGAGGGTGGCTACACCTTC. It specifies CASSDKLEGGYTF. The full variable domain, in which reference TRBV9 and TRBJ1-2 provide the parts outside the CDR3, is DSGVTQTPKHLITATGQRVTLRCSPRSGDLSVYWYQQSLDQGLQFLIQYYNGEERAKGNILERFSAQQFPDLHSELNLSSLELGDSALYFCASSDKLEGGYTFGSGTRLTVV.